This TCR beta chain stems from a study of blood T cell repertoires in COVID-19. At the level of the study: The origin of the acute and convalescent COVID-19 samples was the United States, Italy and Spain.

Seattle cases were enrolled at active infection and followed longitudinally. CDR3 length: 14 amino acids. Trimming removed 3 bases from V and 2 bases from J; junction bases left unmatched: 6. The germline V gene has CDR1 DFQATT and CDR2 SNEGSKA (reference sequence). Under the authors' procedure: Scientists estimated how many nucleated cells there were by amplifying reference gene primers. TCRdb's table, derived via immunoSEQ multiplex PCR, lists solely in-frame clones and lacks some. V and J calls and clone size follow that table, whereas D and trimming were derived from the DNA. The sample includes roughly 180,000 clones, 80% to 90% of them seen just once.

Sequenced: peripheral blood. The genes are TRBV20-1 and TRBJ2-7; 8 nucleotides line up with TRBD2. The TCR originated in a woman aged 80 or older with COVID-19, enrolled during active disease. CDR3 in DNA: TGCAGTGCTAGTCTCGGGAGGGGCCCCTACGAGCAGTACTTC. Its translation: CSASLGRGPYEQYF.